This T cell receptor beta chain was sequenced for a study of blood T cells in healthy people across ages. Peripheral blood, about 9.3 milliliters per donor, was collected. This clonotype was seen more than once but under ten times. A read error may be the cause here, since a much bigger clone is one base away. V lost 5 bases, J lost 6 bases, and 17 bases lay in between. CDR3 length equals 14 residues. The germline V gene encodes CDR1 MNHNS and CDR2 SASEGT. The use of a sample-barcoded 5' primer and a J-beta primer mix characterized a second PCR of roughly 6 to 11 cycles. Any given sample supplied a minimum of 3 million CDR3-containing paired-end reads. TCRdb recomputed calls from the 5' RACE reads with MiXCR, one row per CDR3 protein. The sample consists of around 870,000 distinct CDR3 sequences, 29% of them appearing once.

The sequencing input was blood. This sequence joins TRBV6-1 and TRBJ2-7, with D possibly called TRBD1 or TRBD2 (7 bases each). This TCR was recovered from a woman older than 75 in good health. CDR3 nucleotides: TGTGCCAGCAGTTGGGGGAGGGGGCCTTCCGAGCAGTACTTC. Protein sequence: CASSWGRGPSEQYF.